A single sample is the source of the 27 T cell receptor beta chains below, sequenced in a study of blood T cell repertoires in COVID-19. Here immunoSEQ multiplex PCR was the method, and the copy in TCRdb shows in-frame clones only, minus some. Of a few hundred thousand clones detected, 80% to 90% appear once; the ten largest clones hold 7.8%. Sequencing used peripheral blood. All receptors come from a woman in her forties or fifties who had recovered from COVID-19.

This chain uses TRBV27 with TRBJ2-2; perhaps TRBD2 as D (5 bases). Germline V gene sequence: CDR1 MNHEY, CDR2 SMNVEV (reference sequence). V was cut by 3 bases and J by 7 bases, with 15 bases left in between. The CDR3 loop spans 15 amino acids. The CDR3 here is CASSFFSVGVGELFF. CDR3 sequence (DNA): TGTGCCAGCAGTTTCTTTTCGGTCGGGGTCGGGGAGCTGTTTTTT.

The rearrangement links TRBV6-5 to TRBJ2-1; 12 bases align to TRBD1. The CDR3 runs 15 residues. V shed 8 bases, J shed 1 base, and the junction held 3 bases outside the gene matches. Germline lookup yields CDR1 MNHEY and CDR2 SVGAGI. This CDR3 reads CASGGQGASYNEQFF. The CDR3 bases are TGTGCCAGCGGGGGACAGGGGGCTTCCTACAATGAGCAGTTCTTC.

The rearrangement links TRBV7-2 to TRBJ1-2; D not resolved. There are 15 residues in the CDR3. V was trimmed by 1 base and J by 3 bases, leaving 12 bases between them. CDR1 is SGHTA and CDR2 is FQGNSA in the germline V gene. The CDR3, as DNA: TGTGCCAGCAGCTTAGTCAAGGGAGCAGACTATGGCTACACCTTC. It specifies CASSLVKGADYGYTF. The whole variable domain, filled in from reference TRBV7-2 and TRBJ1-2, reads GAGVSQSPSNKVTEKGKDVELRCDPISGHTALYWYRQSLGQGLEFLIYFQGNSAPDKSGLPSDRFSAERTGGSVSTLTIQRTQQEDSAVYLCASSLVKGADYGYTFGSGTRLTVV.

The J gene is TRBJ1-1, the V gene TRBV19, with 10 positions matching TRBD1. CDR1 LNHDA and CDR2 SQIVND come from the germline V gene (reference sequence). The CDR3 loop spans 16 amino acids. The trim removed 6 bases at V and 1 base at J, leaving 8 bases unmatched. DNA for the CDR3: TGTGCCAGTAGCACGACAGGGGGCGCTTGGAACACTGAAGCTTTCTTT. The encoded protein is CASSTTGGAWNTEAFF.

The V gene is TRBV19, the J gene TRBJ1-5, with D unresolved. Trimming pared 6 bases from V and 4 bases from J, leaving 7 bases between. Per the germline V gene, CDR1 is LNHDA and CDR2 is SQIVND (reference sequence). The CDR3 totals 12 residues. CDR3 sequence: CASRGGNQPQHF. DNA of the CDR3: TGTGCCAGTAGGGGAGGGAATCAGCCCCAGCATTTT.

This chain links TRBV27 with TRBJ2-7, with a weak D call TRBD2 (6 bases). The V gene's germline CDR1 is MNHEY and CDR2 SMNVEV (reference sequence). The V gene lost 2 bases and the J gene lost 2 bases, with 19 bases spanning the gap. This CDR3 has 17 residues. The CDR3 loop is CASSLTPSDTGAYEQYF. For the CDR3, the DNA is TGTGCCAGCAGTTTAACACCTAGTGACACGGGGGCCTACGAGCAGTACTTC.

The chain is built from TRBV10-3 and TRBJ1-4; 9 bases align to TRBD1. J gave up 8 bases and V 8 bases, and 6 bases lay outside the gene matches. Germline V lookup: CDR1 ENHRY, CDR2 SYGVKD. The CDR3 contains 13 residues. CDR3 DNA: TGTGCCATCGGTGGACAGGGGCGGGAAAAACTGTTTTTT. Amino acid sequence: CAIGGQGREKLFF.

The V call is TRBV5-1, the J call TRBJ1-2, with 7 nucleotides matching TRBD1. Germline lookup yields CDR1 SGHRS and CDR2 YFSETQ. J lost 7 bases, V lost 0 bases, and 6 bases had no gene match. CDR3 length equals 14 residues. CDR3 residues: CASSLERAGGGYTF. CDR3 DNA: TGCGCCAGCAGCTTGGAGCGGGCAGGGGGTGGCTACACCTTC.

The V call is TRBV9, the J call TRBJ2-1; 9 nucleotides agree with TRBD2. Germline CDR1 SGDLS, CDR2 YYNGEE. Germline trimming cut 6 bases from V and 0 bases from J; bases unmatched to any gene: 7. This CDR3 contains 16 residues. In DNA form, the CDR3 reads TGTGCCAGCACCCCCCTAGCGGGGTACTCCTACAATGAGCAGTTCTTC. The encoded protein is CASTPLAGYSYNEQFF.

V is TRBV11-3 and J is TRBJ2-1; TRBD1 might be the D (6 bases). Trimming cost V 1 base and J 7 bases, with 8 bases left between them. CDR1 SGHNT and CDR2 YENEEA come from the germline V gene. The CDR3 totals 13 residues. The CDR3 region is CASSLATGNEQFF. The CDR3 DNA follows: TGTGCCAGCAGCTTAGCAACAGGGAATGAGCAGTTCTTC.

Note on this clone: Other nucleotide sequences in the sample specify the same CDR3. The chain is built from TRBV30 and TRBJ2-7, with D unclear. V was pared by 0 bases and J by 1 base, with 4 bases between. Germline V lookup: CDR1 GTSNPN, CDR2 SVGIG (reference sequence). The CDR3 totals 12 residues. CDR3 residues: CAWSVLSYEQYF. CDR3 nucleotides: TGTGCCTGGAGTGTACTGTCCTACGAGCAGTACTTC.

The genes are TRBV12-1 and TRBJ1-2. TRBV12-1 is labeled a pseudogene. The CDR3 loop spans 14 amino acids. The CDR3 spells CASSTGTALYGYTF. The CDR3, as DNA: TGTGCCAGCAGCACCGGGACTGCCCTCTATGGCTACACCTTC.

The V gene is TRBV19, the J gene TRBJ1-1; 7 bases are a match to TRBD1. The CDR3 loop spans 16 amino acids. Trimming removed 5 bases from V and 0 bases from J; junction bases left unmatched: 9. Germline CDR1 reads LNHDA; CDR2 reads SQIVND (reference sequence). The CDR3 spells CASSPGQLIMNTEAFF. Written as DNA, the CDR3 is TGTGCCAGTAGTCCGGGACAGCTTATAATGAACACTGAAGCTTTCTTT.

The chain carries TRBV3-1 (or the pseudogene TRBV3-2) and TRBJ2-7; a possible D gene is TRBD2 (5 bases). V lost 0 bases, J lost 3 bases, and 12 bases lay in between. The CDR3 is 15 amino acids. CDR1 is LGHDT, CDR2 YNNKEL, per germline (reference sequence). CDR3 sequence reads: CASSQEGGRNYEQYF. DNA of the CDR3: TGTGCCAGCAGCCAAGAAGGAGGACGGAACTACGAGCAGTACTTC.

This chain links TRBV6-2 or TRBV6-3 with TRBJ1-5; no clear D. Germline V gene data show CDR1 as MNHEY and CDR2 as SVGEGT. This CDR3 has 14 residues. The V end lost 6 bases, the J end lost 1 base, and 10 bases lay between the germline ends. The chain's CDR3 is CASSNSGSNQPQHF. CDR3 DNA: TGTGCCAGCAGCAACAGTGGGAGCAATCAGCCCCAGCATTTT.

CDR3 sequence reads: CASSSLWDRGLLGVGNTEAFF. In DNA, the CDR3 is TGTGCCAGCAGTTCCCTTTGGGACAGGGGGCTTCTAGGGGTTGGGAACACTGAAGCTTTCTTT. The V call is TRBV28, the J call TRBJ1-1; 12 bases map to TRBD1. Trimming cost V 4 bases and J 1 base; bases outside gene matches: 19. Germline CDR1 reads MDHEN; CDR2 reads SYDVKM. The CDR3 runs 21 residues.

J is TRBJ1-1 and V is TRBV5-5; weak D call: TRBD1 (5 bases). Germline V CDR1 and CDR2: SGHKS, YYEKEE (reference sequence). CDR3 length: 14 residues. Trimming shortened V by 5 bases and J by 2 bases, and 13 bases separated the two germline ends. This CDR3 is CASSLTVQNTEAFF. DNA of the CDR3: TGTGCCAGCAGTCTGACAGTTCAAAACACTGAAGCTTTCTTT.

V usage is TRBV7-9 and J usage is TRBJ1-2; a weak D match, TRBD1 (5 bases). The CDR3 consists of 13 residues. In germline, CDR1 is SEHNR, CDR2 FQNEAQ (reference sequence). Deletions cut 5 bases from V and 8 bases from J, with 15 bases between. CDR3 bases: TGTGCCAGCAGCCCCCGGAGGGACGGGGGCTACACCTTC. Translation: CASSPRRDGGYTF.

A single count supports this clone. The rearrangement joins TRBV16 to TRBJ1-1; 8 bases agree with TRBD1. With 0 bases clipped from V and 8 bases from J, the junction kept 8 bases outside the gene matches. Germline V gene lookup returns CDR1 KGHSY and CDR2 FQNENV. The CDR3 is made up of 15 amino acids. In DNA, the CDR3 is TGTGCCAGCAGCCAATCAGCGGCAGGGGGCGCCGAAGCTTTCTTT. This translates into CASSQSAAGGAEAFF.

This chain's CDR3 is CANAYLAGTTGGELFF. The CDR3 DNA is TGTGCCAACGCTTATTTAGCCGGGACAACGGGCGGGGAGCTGTTTTTT. V and J are TRBV2 and TRBJ2-2, with D possibly TRBD1 on 6 matching bases. CDR1 and CDR2 (germline): SNHLY, FYNNEI. The CDR3 runs 16 residues. V lost 10 bases, J lost 7 bases, and 25 bases lay in between.

Only one count was recorded for this clone. The chain recombines TRBV3-1 (or the pseudogene TRBV3-2) with TRBJ2-6, with TRBD2 as a possible D gene (5 bases). Germline V CDR1 and CDR2: LGHDT, YNNKEL (reference sequence). Trimming removed 5 bases at V and 0 bases at J, with 26 bases between. CDR3 length: 21 amino acids. CDR3 bases: TGTGCCAGCAGCAGTTTCGAAGACCTTCTAGCCAGCACCTCTGGGGCCAACGTCCTGACTTTC. It is translated as CASSSFEDLLASTSGANVLTF.

The chain has TRBV29-1 and TRBJ2-5; TRBD1 matches 8 bases. Germline loops: CDR1 SQVTM, CDR2 ANQGSEA. The CDR3 is 13 residues long. J was trimmed by 2 bases and V by 6 bases; bases with no gene match: 5. DNA for the CDR3: TGCAGCGTCGATGGGACAGGTCAAGAGACCCAGTACTTC. It is translated as CSVDGTGQETQYF.

The V call is TRBV27, the J call TRBJ2-7, with TRBD2 matching 11 bases. The germline V gene encodes CDR1 MNHEY and CDR2 SMNVEV (reference sequence). Germline trimming cut 4 bases from V and 0 bases from J; bases unmatched to any gene: 8. This CDR3 contains 17 residues. DNA of the CDR3: TGTGCCAGCAGTTGGACAAGACTAGCGGGGAGCTCCTACGAGCAGTACTTC. This codes for CASSWTRLAGSSYEQYF.

The chain combines TRBV3-1 (or the pseudogene TRBV3-2) with TRBJ2-6; 11 bases map to TRBD1. The CDR3 is made up of 19 amino acids. Germline V gene data show CDR1 as LGHDT and CDR2 as YNNKEL (reference sequence). V trimming: 4 bases; J trimming: 0 bases; junction bases outside the gene matches: 8. This chain's CDR3 is CASSLSGQGAISGANVLTF. The CDR3 region has the DNA TGTGCCAGCAGCCTTTCAGGACAGGGGGCGATCTCTGGGGCCAACGTCCTGACTTTC.

The rearrangement joins TRBV4-1 to TRBJ2-1; D is possibly TRBD2 (6 bases). The CDR3 length is 15 residues. Germline CDR1 reads MGHRA; CDR2 reads YSYEKL. Between the trimmed V and J ends, which lost 4 bases and 5 bases, there was a span of 15 bases. Written as DNA, the CDR3 is TGCGCCAGCAGCCCCCCTTCGCGGGGAAACAATGAGCAGTTCTTC. Encoded protein: CASSPPSRGNNEQFF.

V gene TRBV5-6 combines with J gene TRBJ1-4; TRBD1 aligns across 10 bases. CDR3 size: 18 residues. Germline CDR1 is SGHDT and CDR2 is YYEEEE. V shed 4 bases, J shed 0 bases, and the junction held 9 bases outside the gene matches. The CDR3 loop reads CASSRQGANLATNEKLFF. The CDR3, as DNA: TGTGCCAGCAGCCGACAGGGGGCCAACCTTGCAACTAATGAAAAACTGTTTTTT.

This sequence joins TRBV24-1 and TRBJ2-3; TRBD2 matches 9 bases. The V segment lost 6 bases and the J segment 4 bases; nucleotides outside the gene matches: 4. This CDR3 contains 14 residues. CDR1 and CDR2 (germline): KGHDR, SFDVKD. Here the CDR3 DNA reads TGTGCCACCAGTCTAGCGGGAAATTCAGATACGCAGTATTTT. This translates into CATSLAGNSDTQYF.